Listed here are 20 T cell receptor beta chains from one sample, sequenced in a study of blood T cell repertoires in COVID-19. Some clones are missing from TCRdb's copy, which holds only in-frame ones; the method was immunoSEQ multiplex PCR. This table has 65,000 to 70,000 clones, roughly 73% appearing once. Sequencing was carried out using peripheral blood. The receptors originated from a human donor in a cohort sampled during active COVID-19.

The chain uses TRBV5-1 and TRBJ2-5; D is ambiguous. Germline-derived CDR1 and CDR2 are SGHRS and YFSETQ. This CDR3 has 15 residues. The V end was cut by 3 bases, the J end by 3 bases, with 15 bases between. DNA of the CDR3: TGCGCCAGCAGCTCCCAACCCGGAGACGAAGAGACCCAGTACTTC. Residues: CASSSQPGDEETQYF.

The rearrangement uses TRBV15 and TRBJ1-6, with D unresolved. Trimming cost V 7 bases and J 5 bases, with 15 bases left between them. This CDR3 spans 15 amino acids. From germline, CDR1 is LNHNV and CDR2 YYDKDF (reference sequence). CDR3: CATTRQSDNNSPLHF. For the CDR3, the DNA is TGTGCCACCACCCGACAAAGTGACAATAATTCACCCCTCCACTTT.

The chain joins TRBV5-5 to TRBJ1-1; TRBD1 might be the D (6 bases). Germline CDR1 SGHKS, CDR2 YYEKEE (reference sequence). The CDR3 length is 14 residues. Trimming cost V 4 bases and J 4 bases, with 14 bases left between them. The chain's CDR3 is CASSRSGEGTEAFF. The CDR3 DNA is TGTGCCAGCAGCAGGTCAGGGGAAGGCACTGAAGCTTTCTTT.

The V and J genes are TRBV7-6 and TRBJ1-1; D is uncertain. Germline lookup yields CDR1 SGHVS and CDR2 FNYEAQ. Trimming removed 4 bases from V and 8 bases from J, with 14 bases in between. The CDR3 is 13 amino acids. CDR3 sequence (DNA): TGTGCCAGCAGCTCCCTTCCGGGTCACGAAGCTTTCTTT. The encoded protein is CASSSLPGHEAFF.

The chain combines TRBV5-1 with TRBJ2-1; D is perhaps TRBD2 (5 bases). The V and J ends lost 4 bases and 8 bases respectively, with 7 bases between them. In germline, CDR1 is SGHRS, CDR2 YFSETQ. This CDR3 comprises 11 residues. Here the CDR3 DNA reads TGCGCCAGCAGCGCTAGCTATGAGCAGTTCTTC. Encoded protein: CASSASYEQFF.

This clone is a singleton in its sample. V gene TRBV3-1 (or the pseudogene TRBV3-2) combines with J gene TRBJ2-5, with 7 bases fitting TRBD1. There are 14 residues in the CDR3. After removal of 1 base from V and 5 bases from J, the junction contained 4 bases not matched to a gene. Germline loops: CDR1 LGHDT, CDR2 YNNKEL (reference sequence). The CDR3 spells CASSQGGGWETQYF. For the CDR3, the DNA is TGTGCCAGCAGCCAAGGAGGGGGCTGGGAGACCCAGTACTTC.

This rearrangement joins TRBV7-2 to TRBJ2-7, with D possibly matching TRBD1 (5 bases). The V end was cut by 2 bases, the J end by 0 bases, with 5 bases between. Looked up from germline, CDR1 is SGHTA and CDR2 is FQGNSA. The CDR3 runs 13 residues. Written as DNA, the CDR3 is TGTGCCAGCAGCTTAAGGGGCTCCTACGAGCAGTACTTC. Translated: CASSLRGSYEQYF.

The chain joins TRBV2 to TRBJ2-7; TRBD1 is a possible D gene (5 bases). Trimming removed 1 base at V and 4 bases at J, with 11 bases between. This CDR3 contains 14 residues. Germline V CDR1 and CDR2: SNHLY, FYNNEI. The CDR3 nucleotides read TGTGCCAGCAGTGAAGGGGGTGGGGCGTACGAGCAGTACTTC. Residues: CASSEGGGAYEQYF.

This chain uses TRBV7-9 with TRBJ2-1; D is ambiguous. CDR3 length equals 12 residues. The germline V gene encodes CDR1 SEHNR and CDR2 FQNEAQ (reference sequence). V was cut by 5 bases and J by 7 bases, with 9 bases left in between. The CDR3 region has the DNA TGTGCCAGCAGCCAGACTCGGAATGAGCAGTTCTTC. Its translation: CASSQTRNEQFF.

This chain links TRBV4-2 with TRBJ1-2; perhaps TRBD1 as D (5 bases). Germline CDR1 is LGHNA and CDR2 is YNFKEQ. Deletions cut 4 bases from V and 1 base from J, with 13 bases between. The CDR3 extends over 15 amino acids. The CDR3 nucleotides read TGTGCCAGCAGCCTCGACGGGGGGGTTAACTATGGCTACACCTTC. As protein: CASSLDGGVNYGYTF.

This chain connects TRBV24-1 to TRBJ2-1, with D possibly TRBD2 on 5 matching bases. V lost 2 bases and J 6 bases, leaving 7 bases between the germline ends. This CDR3 has 13 amino acids. From germline, CDR1 is KGHDR and CDR2 SFDVKD. As DNA, the CDR3 is TGTGCCACCAGTGATTGGACTGGCAATGAGCAGTTCTTC. Its protein product is CATSDWTGNEQFF.

The chain is built from TRBV4-2 and TRBJ2-3; possible D gene TRBD2, 5 bases. The CDR3 is 15 residues long. From germline, CDR1 is LGHNA and CDR2 YNFKEQ. The ends were cut back, 2 bases at V and 2 bases at J, with 11 bases in the middle. CDR3 sequence: CASSQTGGFTDTQYF. CDR3 DNA sequence: TGTGCCAGCAGCCAAACTGGAGGTTTCACAGATACGCAGTATTTT.

This chain links TRBV11-2 with TRBJ2-2; 10 nucleotides align to TRBD2. The V gene's germline CDR1 is SGHAT and CDR2 FQNNGV. This CDR3 region has 16 residues. V gave up 3 bases and J gave up 0 bases; unmatched junction bases: 1. The CDR3 spells CASSLTSGSNTGELFF. The CDR3 nucleotides read TGTGCCAGCAGCTTGACTAGCGGGTCGAACACCGGGGAGCTGTTTTTT.

J is TRBJ2-5 and V is TRBV6-2 or TRBV6-3; 9 bases fit TRBD1. The CDR3 sequence is 17 residues long. Germline lookup yields CDR1 MNHEY and CDR2 SVGEGT. The V segment lost 2 bases and the J segment 9 bases; nucleotides outside the gene matches: 16. This CDR3 reads CASSYANERTGDEPQYF. As DNA, the CDR3 is TGTGCCAGCAGTTACGCAAATGAAAGGACAGGGGATGAGCCCCAGTACTTC.

This clone was counted ten times or more. The rearrangement uses TRBV5-1 and TRBJ2-7, with D possibly being TRBD1 (5 bases). This CDR3 is built from 13 residues. V dropped 0 bases and J dropped 3 bases, with 7 bases sitting between them. CDR1 is SGHRS, CDR2 YFSETQ, per germline. The chain's CDR3 is CASSLVQGYEQYF. The CDR3 DNA is TGCGCCAGCAGCTTGGTCCAGGGCTACGAGCAGTACTTC. Combining the CDR3 with reference TRBV5-1 and TRBJ2-7 gives the whole variable domain KAGVTQTPRYLIKTRGQQVTLSCSPISGHRSVSWYQQTPGQGLQFLFEYFSETQRNKGNFPGRFSGRQFSNSRSEMNVSTLELGDSALYLCASSLVQGYEQYFGPGTRLTVT.

The chain employs TRBV19 and TRBJ2-7; 7 nucleotides align to TRBD2. V lost 3 bases, J lost 3 bases, and 8 bases stayed unmatched. The CDR3 spans 15 residues. Per the germline V gene, CDR1 is LNHDA and CDR2 is SQIVND (reference sequence). The CDR3 region is CASSIGAGSIYEQYF. In DNA form, the CDR3 reads TGTGCCAGTAGTATTGGAGCGGGAAGTATCTACGAGCAGTACTTC.

This clone counts as medium-sized. The chain carries TRBV27 and TRBJ2-3; 11 bases fit TRBD2. V was clipped by 7 bases and J by 0 bases; unmatched bases: 12. CDR3 length: 18 residues. The germline CDR1 and CDR2 sequences are MNHEY and SMNVEV (reference sequence). CDR3 region: CASTGTSGARKSTDTQYF. CDR3 DNA sequence: TGTGCCAGCACCGGGACTAGCGGAGCACGGAAAAGCACAGATACGCAGTATTTT.

The V call is TRBV6-2 or TRBV6-3, the J call TRBJ1-5; a weak D match, TRBD1 (6 bases). Trimming took 2 bases from V and 2 from J, leaving 10 bases between them. The V gene's germline CDR1 is MNHEY and CDR2 SVGEGT. The CDR3 extends over 15 amino acids. CDR3 DNA: TGTGCCAGCAGTTACGGTTCAGGGGGCAATCAGCCCCAGCATTTT. Translating gives CASSYGSGGNQPQHF.

The chain has TRBV18 and TRBJ2-3; TRBD1 matches 9 bases. The V gene's germline CDR1 is KGHSH and CDR2 LQKENI. The CDR3 runs to 17 residues. Trimming cost V 3 bases and J 3 bases; bases outside gene matches: 10. The CDR3 nucleotides read TGTGCCAGCTCACCCCTCCCGGGACAGGGTCCGACAGATACGCAGTATTTT. Its translation is CASSPLPGQGPTDTQYF.

The rearrangement links TRBV18 to TRBJ2-7; 7 bases match TRBD1. V gave up 3 bases and J gave up 1 base; unmatched junction bases: 6. The V gene's germline CDR1 is KGHSH and CDR2 LQKENI. The CDR3 loop spans 15 amino acids. CDR3 bases: TGTGCCAGCTCACCTGGTTGGGACAGTTCCTACGAGCAGTACTTC. It translates to CASSPGWDSSYEQYF.